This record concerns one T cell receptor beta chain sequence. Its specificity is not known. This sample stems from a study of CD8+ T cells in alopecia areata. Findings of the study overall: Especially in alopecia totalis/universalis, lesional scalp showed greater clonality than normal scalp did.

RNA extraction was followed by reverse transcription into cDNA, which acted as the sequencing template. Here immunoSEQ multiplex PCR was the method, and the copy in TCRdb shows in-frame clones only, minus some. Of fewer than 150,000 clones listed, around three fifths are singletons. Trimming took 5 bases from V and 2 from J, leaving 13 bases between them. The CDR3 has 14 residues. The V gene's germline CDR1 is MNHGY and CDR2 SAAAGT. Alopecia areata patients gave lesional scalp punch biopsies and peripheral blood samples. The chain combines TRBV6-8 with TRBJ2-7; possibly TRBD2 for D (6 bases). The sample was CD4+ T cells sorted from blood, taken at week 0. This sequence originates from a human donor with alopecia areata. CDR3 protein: CASSREMGTYEQYF. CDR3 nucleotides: TGTGCCAGCAGTCGGGAGATGGGGACCTACGAGCAGTACTTC.